This TCR beta chain was sequenced for a study of beta chain features in type 1 diabetes. Study-level findings and limits: TCRB CDR3s from Type 1 diabetes patients were moderately but significantly shorter in all four CD4+ subsets.

On this clone itself: The target antigen is unknown.

The entirety of the isolated RNA underwent reverse transcription, so expressed TCRB transcripts were sequenced. Assay: immunoSEQ multiplex PCR; the TCRdb copy retains only in-frame clones and omits some. The profile shows some 900,000 clones, roughly 15% of them singletons. This sequence originates from a young woman in good health. The sequenced sample was naive CD4+ T cells from blood.

The CDR3 coding sequence is TGTGCCAGCAGCTTAGGGGAGTACGCCGGGGAGCTGTTTTTT. Its protein product is CASSLGEYAGELFF. The chain has TRBV11-1 and TRBJ2-2, with D tentatively TRBD2 (5 bases). The V gene lost 1 base and the J gene lost 6 bases, with 9 bases spanning the gap. Looked up from germline, CDR1 is SGHAT and CDR2 is FQDESV (reference sequence). The CDR3 totals 14 residues.